A single sample is the source of the 3 T cell receptor beta chains below, sequenced in a study of technical replicates of blood from a handful of donors. The assay was immunoSEQ multiplex PCR, and TCRdb's table has in-frame clones only and misses some. Of about 13,000 clones in the sample, around 86% were seen once. Sequencing was done on a sample of PBMCs. Source of these receptors: a human donor in good health.

The chain combines TRBV19 with TRBJ2-2; D is uncertain. Deletions cut 6 bases from V and 1 base from J, with 15 bases between. Germline V gene data show CDR1 as LNHDA and CDR2 as SQIVND (reference sequence). The CDR3 has 16 amino acids. The CDR3: CASRHTSKKNTGELFF. The CDR3 bases are TGTGCCAGTAGACATACGTCCAAAAAGAACACCGGGGAGCTGTTTTTT.

V and J are TRBV19 and TRBJ1-1; 7 bases line up with TRBD1. From germline, CDR1 is LNHDA and CDR2 SQIVND (reference sequence). V trimming: 7 bases; J trimming: 0 bases; junction bases outside the gene matches: 11. The CDR3 has 16 residues. CDR3 region: CASNWQGGRMNTEAFF. CDR3 DNA sequence: TGTGCCAGTAATTGGCAGGGGGGAAGAATGAACACTGAAGCTTTCTTT.

The V gene is TRBV5-1, the J gene TRBJ2-7; 10 positions agree with TRBD1. After removal of 4 bases from V and 2 bases from J, the junction contained 6 bases not matched to a gene. The CDR3 is made up of 15 amino acids. The V gene's germline CDR1 is SGHRS and CDR2 YFSETQ. The chain's CDR3 is CASSRRGTGAYEQYF. The CDR3 coding sequence is TGCGCCAGCAGCAGACGGGGGACAGGGGCCTACGAGCAGTACTTC.